This TCR beta chain was retrieved from a study of T cell changes during pregnancy in multiple sclerosis. Libraries were prepared by immunoSEQ multiplex PCR; TCRdb keeps only in-frame clonotypes and omits some of them. The sample has 85,000 to 130,000 clones; roughly nine tenths are singletons. With 8 bases removed from V and 1 base from J, the gap between germline ends came to 15 bases. Germline V gives CDR1 MNHNS, CDR2 SASEGT. The CDR3 has 15 amino acids. This sequence joins TRBV6-1 and TRBJ1-5; D is perhaps TRBD1 (6 bases). This TCR was recovered from a female donor with multiple sclerosis, enrolled in a pregnancy study. The sample in question was peripheral blood, obtained in the second trimester of pregnancy. The CDR3 loop reads CASELAGTSNQPQHF. The CDR3 DNA reads as TGTGCCAGCGAATTGGCCGGGACAAGCAATCAGCCCCAGCATTTT.